The sequence of this TCR beta chain was determined in a study of human T cells and chemical hapten exposure (dated by TCRdb to the early 2020s). Regarding the complete study: For sensitization, 2% DPC in acetone was applied to a 2 cm by 2 cm area of upper inner arm skin. Blood was sampled from patients pre-sensitization (week 0) and at 2, 6 and about 24 weeks after DPC sensitization. Patch testing on the upper back used Finn chambers containing 0.01% DPC, with scoring done after 6 days according to International Contact Dermatitis Research Group standards. The mostly female patient cohort included alopecia areata with under or over 50% scalp involvement, alopecia totalis and alopecia universalis. This study followed changes in the peripheral blood TCR repertoire in vivo during primary and secondary sensitization of alopecia patients to the hapten diphenylcyclopropenone (DPC). Throughout the study period of 20 to 25 weeks, patients also received therapeutic DPC doses to the scalp every week. Nearly 30 alopecia patients gave blood for TCR sequencing at one to four time points (pre-sensitization, 2, 6 and 24 weeks). Libraries were combined into a pool for sequencing, and differences in TCR yield between samples came mainly from small differences in library volumes within the pool.

The time point label, as the study defines it: patch test 3, about 24 weeks after DPC sensitization. The treatment or condition label for this specimen denotes: therapeutic diphenylcyclopropenone sensitization with weekly scalp DPC. Blood at each patch-test visit was drawn before the patch test was applied. Patients were eligible if aged 18 to 70, diagnosed with alopecia and judged suitable for DPC therapy, and pregnant patients were excluded. Unfractionated whole blood was collected in Tempus Blood RNA tubes, and total RNA was extracted from that blood. This clonotype has only a few counts. What this receptor recognizes is not known. No much larger clone is present one base from it, and per-base qualities are unavailable. The germline ends are 5 bases apart after V is trimmed by 2 bases and J by 1 base. Taken from cysteine to phenylalanine, the CDR3 has 13 residues. Only the CDR3 DNA stays, 39 bases, in frame from base 1. The germline V gene supplies CDR1 MGHDK and CDR2 SYGVNS.

The library was produced with RACE. The listed sequencing device is NextSeq 500. During library preparation, unique molecular identifiers were attached to individual cDNA molecules so that TCRs could be counted quantitatively and reproducibly. Each blood RNA sample was used to sequence both TCR alpha and TCR beta chains. Per the source publication's procedure: Samples had a median of approximately 96,000 TCRs, with a range from roughly 23,224 to 750,000. V, J and CDR3 annotation of the TCR reads was performed with the Decombinator software suite. For PS versus PT1 abundance plots, all samples were subsampled to the same number of TCRs (28,000). TCRs were defined as expanded if absent before sensitization and observed at least eight times at the 2-week time point. In-frame beta chains were kept once TCRdb had trimmed the public reads at Q25 with fastp and called clones with MiXCR. Identical CDR3 protein sequences are pooled into one entry, listed with their most common genes and DNA. Clone size and V and J calls follow TCRdb, not the original study. The sample table shows some 60,000 distinct CDR3 sequences, and around 12% are seen once. The ten largest clones add up to roughly 2.6% of the sample.

Overall study outcomes, separate from this receptor: A positive correlation was found between the number of PT1 expanded TCRs and patch test score, with significance reached at thresholds 8, 16 and 32 but not 4. Expanded TCRs formed significantly more large CDR3 similarity clusters than pre-sensitization or healthy control sets, consistent with antigen-driven responses. Repeated subsampling changed both the strength of the expansion versus patch-test correlation and the threshold at which that correlation became significant. The number of TCRs above 1 in 1000 frequency did not change with DPC sensitization; there was no evidence of global repertoire structure alterations. Because all patients had alopecia, a presumed autoimmune disease, the immune response of the patients might differ from that of healthy individuals.

This sequence uses TRBV25-1 and TRBJ1-2, with a weak D call of TRBD1 (5 bases match). The sample here was whole blood, taken in connection with sensitization to the hapten diphenylcyclopropenone (DPC). The receptor was isolated from a man younger than 45 with alopecia areata. Some clones in this sample may be carry-over from other donors' samples. The sequence in DNA is TGTGCCAGCAGTGAACAGGGTAACTATGGCTACACCTTC. This translates into CASSEQGNYGYTF.